This T cell receptor beta chain was obtained from a study of immune evolution from preneoplasia to lung adenocarcinoma (dated by TCRdb to the early 2020s). With regard to the full study: No AAH lesions showed HLA loss of heterozygosity, compared with over 6% of AIS, around 15% of MIA and around a third of ADC lesions. Sample size was determined by specimen availability and not by a prior power calculation. A total of around 52 patients contributed TCR sequencing data. POLYSOLVER was used to infer Class I HLA alleles from exome data, and LOHHLA was used to detect allele-specific HLA loss. The overall cohort was made up of 53 patients with pulmonary nodules who had surgical resection. The immune data were integrated with whole exome sequencing and methylation data from the same cohort of nodules. Resected precursor lesions (AAH, AIS, MIA) and invasive adenocarcinomas were compared against paired morphologically normal lung tissue. The study used immune gene expression, TCR sequencing and multiplex immunofluorescence to profile the immune contexture of lung adenocarcinoma precursors and invasive adenocarcinoma. According to the study, about 100 samples went through TCR sequencing.

The immunoSEQ hsTCRbeta Kit was used to sequence TCR beta CDR3 regions from DNA. Under the source paper's analysis protocol: The ImmunoSEQ Analyzer was used to analyse the TCR sequencing data. T cell clonality was calculated on productive rearrangements as 1 minus Pielou's evenness. To measure T cell diversity, the inverse Simpson index was applied to productive templates. T cell density was expressed as TCR beta template counts normalized to usable DNA, with usable DNA estimated by amplifying and sequencing housekeeping genes. TCR metrics were compared across histologic stages using two-sided Kruskal-Wallis tests. The table comes from immuneACCESS by way of TCRdb, which keeps in-frame sequences with V and J called. Part of the clones is missing from these tables; in studies checked, under half for an unresolved V gene and the rest for unknown reasons. The DNA was the basis for D and trimming; V, J and clone size are from that table. The table for this sample lists about 40,000 clones; 60% to 75% of them were counted only once. The ten largest clones represent about 6% of the sample.

As concerns this clone: What antigen it recognizes has not been identified. Base qualities are not provided; no much larger clone lies one nucleotide away.

The germline V gene (reference sequence) supplies CDR1 MNHNY and CDR2 SVGAGI. The CDR3, from cysteine to phenylalanine, totals 12 residues. Only the CDR3 part of the read is kept: 36 bases, read in frame from the first base. Between the V and J ends, shortened by 1 base and 6 bases respectively, the junction contains 5 bases. Patients underwent resection in Japan or China between about 2013 and 2018. Two lung cancer pathologists independently reviewed H&E slides to confirm the histologic diagnosis of every case. For nucleic acid extraction, premalignant or tumor cells were enriched by macro-dissection following pathologic assessment. DNA was isolated from FFPE tissue using the AllPrep DNA/RNA FFPE Kit. The full study reports these points: Because every patient came from Japan and China, how well the results apply to Western populations was uncertain. Findings were based on association rather than direct causation; larger cohorts with long-term follow-up and longitudinal biopsies were deemed needed. KRAS-mutant nodules showed the highest T cell clonality compared with EGFR-mutant or double wild-type lesions. Clonality was highest in normal lung, while later-stage lesions appeared to have lower clonality but higher T cell density and diversity. The highest top T cell clone frequencies were observed in normal lung, and a progressive decrease in top T cell clone frequencies appeared to occur from AAH through AIS, MIA and invasive adenocarcinoma.

The sequence was collected from a person aged 55-75 years with lung adenocarcinoma. Material: FFPE invasive lung adenocarcinoma tissue. The meaning of the sample's cell subset or site label: frankly invasive lung adenocarcinoma (ADC). Recombination linked TRBV6-6 to TRBJ2-3; the D gene remains uncertain. The sequence in DNA is TGTGCCAGCAGTTACTTCGGGGATACGCAGTATTTT. It codes for CASSYFGDTQYF.